This T cell receptor (beta chain) emerged from a study of shared clonotypes between healthy human individuals. At the deep level, the assay was run. Sequenced by immunoSEQ multiplex PCR; TCRdb stores in-frame clones only, minus some. The table lists under 550,000 clones, 95% to 97% of them singletons. Study-wide results and limits: Few donors restricted represented genetic and exposure-history diversity. Tissues were not sampled, only blood, and their repertoires likely differ.

The germline V gene encodes CDR1 LNHDA and CDR2 SQIVND (reference sequence). This CDR3 is 13 amino acids long. V was trimmed by 6 bases and J by 2 bases, leaving 10 bases between them. The count of this clone is one. Its antigen is unknown. The chain recombines TRBV19 with TRBJ2-5; D gene uncertain. Specimen: naive CD4+ T cells sorted from blood. Subset defined: CD45RA+ positively selected. The clonotype originates from a woman in her twenties or thirties in good health. CDR3 nucleotides: TGTGCCAGTAGCAGAAGAACTCAAGAGACCCAGTACTTC. Protein: CASSRRTQETQYF.